This is a list of T cell receptor beta chains from one sample in a study of identical twins. TCRdb redid the calling of the 5' RACE reads with MiXCR, one entry per CDR3 protein. This table holds hundreds of thousands of distinct CDR3 sequences, roughly 20% found once. This same sample was also part of a study on T cells expressing NK-cell markers.

Sequenced: PBMCs. Source of these receptors: a woman in her late teens or twenties in good health. Both conserved end residues are part of each CDR3. A D gene is named only where the DNA matches it firmly. Clone sizes are given selectively: once, few, many, or a class where the clone is expanded.

D gene	V gene	clone size	J gene	CDR3 protein	CDR3 DNA
NA	TRBV7-6	NA	TRBJ2-1	CASSLKSASSYNEQFF	TGTGCCAGCAGCTTAAAGAGCGCAAGCTCCTACAATGAGCAGTTCTTC
TRBD1	TRBV5-1	few	TRBJ2-7	CASSSRRDRSYEQYF	TGCGCCAGCAGCTCCCGCCGGGACAGATCCTACGAGCAGTACTTC
NA	TRBV7-9	NA	TRBJ2-1	CASSSESYSEQFF	TGTGCCAGCAGCTCAGAATCGTATTCTGAGCAGTTCTTC
NA	TRBV20-1	NA	TRBJ2-3	CSARAAPEFDTQYF	TGCAGTGCTAGAGCCGCACCAGAGTTCGATACGCAGTATTTT
NA	TRBV7-3	NA	TRBJ2-1	CASSLGGWQFNEQFF	TGTGCCAGCAGCTTAGGGGGCTGGCAGTTCAATGAGCAGTTCTTC
TRBD2	TRBV7-2	few	TRBJ2-5	CASSLVTSSETQYF	TGTGCCAGCAGCTTAGTGACTAGCTCGGAGACCCAGTACTTC
NA	TRBV12-3/TRBV12-4	many	TRBJ1-1	CASSLERWTEAFF	TGTGCCAGCAGCCTGGAGCGGTGGACTGAAGCTTTCTTT
TRBD1	TRBV7-2	NA	TRBJ1-2	CASSSRQGSVYGYTF	TGTGCCAGCAGCTCCCGACAGGGGTCCGTCTATGGCTACACCTTC
TRBD2	TRBV7-7	NA	TRBJ2-5	CASSFSGGLETQYF	TGTGCCAGCAGCTTTTCGGGAGGCTTAGAGACCCAGTACTTC
NA	TRBV29-1	many	TRBJ2-2	CSVDEGVGELFF	TGCAGCGTTGATGAGGGGGTCGGGGAGCTGTTTTTT
NA	TRBV20-1	many	TRBJ2-1	CSASTDPYNEQFF	TGCAGTGCTAGTACAGACCCGTACAATGAGCAGTTCTTC
NA	TRBV9	few	TRBJ1-4	CASSVTAWKKLFF	TGTGCCAGCAGCGTAACAGCGTGGAAAAAACTGTTTTTT
NA	TRBV20-1	few	TRBJ2-7	CSARAGVQIYEQYF	TGCAGTGCTAGAGCTGGTGTGCAGATTTACGAGCAGTACTTC
NA	TRBV6-5	few	TRBJ1-4	CATRQSEKLFF	TGTGCCACCAGACAGTCGGAAAAACTGTTTTTT
TRBD2	TRBV24-1	NA	TRBJ2-1	CATSAGLAGGTLGPFF	TGTGCCACCAGTGCAGGGCTAGCGGGAGGTACCCTTGGACCGTTCTTC
TRBD1	TRBV2	NA	TRBJ2-1	CAIIGTGVGNEQFF	TGTGCCATAATAGGGACAGGGGTCGGCAATGAGCAGTTCTTC
TRBD2	TRBV6-2/TRBV6-3	NA	TRBJ2-1	CASSYSMGLASNEQFF	TGTGCCAGCAGTTACTCGATGGGACTAGCGAGCAATGAGCAGTTCTTC
NA	TRBV7-8	once	TRBJ2-1	CASSSDNIYNEQFF	TGTGCCAGCAGCTCCGACAACATCTACAATGAGCAGTTCTTC
NA	TRBV5-1	NA	TRBJ2-3	CASSPRPGTDTQYF	TGCGCCAGCAGCCCCCGACCCGGGACAGATACGCAGTATTTT
NA	TRBV7-7	few	TRBJ2-1	CASSLGANYNEQFF	TGTGCTAGCAGCTTAGGGGCCAACTACAATGAGCAGTTCTTC
NA	TRBV5-6	NA	TRBJ2-1	CASSLARERSYNEQFF	TGTGCCAGCAGCTTGGCCAGGGAGAGGTCTTACAATGAGCAGTTCTTC
NA	TRBV12-3/TRBV12-4	NA	TRBJ2-1	CASSFSVPHEQFF	TGTGCCAGCAGTTTTTCGGTCCCCCATGAGCAGTTCTTC
TRBD2	TRBV12-3/TRBV12-4	few	TRBJ2-1	CASSRTRASEQFF	TGTGCCAGCAGCCGGACTAGGGCCTCTGAGCAGTTCTTC
NA	TRBV6-2/TRBV6-3	few	TRBJ2-7	CASTWGLFYEQYF	TGTGCCAGCACTTGGGGCCTATTCTACGAGCAGTACTTC
TRBD1	TRBV5-1	few	TRBJ1-1	CASSLPRDRNTEAFF	TGCGCCAGCAGCTTGCCCCGGGACAGGAACACTGAAGCTTTCTTT
TRBD2	TRBV7-2	NA	TRBJ2-5	CASSSREGLMETQYF	TGTGCCAGCAGCTCCCGGGAGGGCCTGATGGAGACCCAGTACTTC
NA	TRBV9	many	TRBJ2-2	CASSVVSTGELFF	TGTGCCAGCAGCGTAGTTAGCACCGGGGAGCTGTTTTTT
TRBD1	TRBV7-2	few	TRBJ2-7	CASSFWVGTGIREQYF	TGTGCCAGCAGCTTCTGGGTAGGGACAGGGATAAGGGAGCAGTACTTC
NA	TRBV27	many	TRBJ2-5	CASSLSPETQYF	TGTGCCAGCAGTTTATCTCCGGAGACCCAGTACTTC
NA	TRBV4-2	few	TRBJ1-2	CASSQDLGVQAGGYTF	TGTGCCAGCAGCCAAGATTTAGGGGTCCAGGCCGGTGGCTACACCTTC
NA	TRBV28	NA	TRBJ1-2	CASGTGLYGYTF	TGTGCCAGCGGCACAGGTCTCTATGGCTACACCTTC
TRBD2	TRBV4-1	NA	TRBJ2-1	CASSQSETSGGAGQFF	TGCGCCAGCAGCCAAAGCGAGACTAGCGGGGGTGCGGGACAGTTCTTC
NA	TRBV14	NA	TRBJ2-7	CASSQWVASEQYF	TGTGCCAGCAGCCAATGGGTAGCGAGCGAGCAGTACTTC
NA	TRBV20-1	NA	TRBJ2-1	CSAREGPSAYNEQFF	TGCAGTGCTAGAGAGGGGCCTAGCGCGTACAATGAGCAGTTCTTC
TRBD1	TRBV6-1	few	TRBJ2-2	CASSAGQGTGELFF	TGTGCCAGCAGTGCGGGACAGGGGACCGGGGAGCTGTTTTTT
NA	TRBV18	NA	TRBJ2-3	CASSPRGSGTGYLRQYF	TGTGCCAGCTCACCACGGGGTAGCGGGACAGGCTATCTCCGGCAGTATTTT
NA	TRBV7-9	NA	TRBJ1-6	CASSLGRATNSPLHF	TGTGCCAGCAGCTTGGGACGGGCAACCAATTCACCCCTCCACTTT
TRBD1	TRBV12-3/TRBV12-4	few	TRBJ2-1	CASSPPRTGSYNEQFF	TGTGCCAGCAGCCCCCCACGGACAGGCTCCTACAATGAGCAGTTCTTC